The T cell receptor (beta chain) described here comes from a study of cytomegalovirus exposure and HLA in healthy donors. Study findings and constraints: Cytomegalovirus-associated TCR beta chains were listed, numbering 150 to 200. Later, an analysis found that TCR clusters from the first cohort tended to co-occur in the 120 or so validation repertoires.

Generated by immunoSEQ multiplex PCR, the TCRdb table keeps only in-frame clones and is missing some. Of about 330,000 clones in the sample, 87% were seen once. About this clone itself: Its target is not known.

CDR3 length equals 14 residues. Trimming cost V 0 bases and J 0 bases, with 5 bases left between them. Germline assignment: CDR1 SGHRS and CDR2 YFSETQ. The clonotype was recovered from a woman between 25 and 40 years old in good health and CMV-seropositive. V gene TRBV5-1 combines with J gene TRBJ2-3, with D hard to call. Sequencing input: PBMCs. The DNA of the CDR3 is TGCGCCAGCAGCTTGGGACCAAGCACAGATACGCAGTATTTT. This translates into CASSLGPSTDTQYF.